One and the same sample provided the 24 T cell receptor beta chains below, sequenced in a study of regulatory T cells in long-lasting Graves disease listed by TCRdb under 2021. The time point label corresponds to: newly diagnosed GD, antithyroid drugs for less than 3 months. For both TCR sequencing and RNA sequencing, RNA was extracted from PBMCs using TRIzol. Library preparation used multiplex PCR. The instrument given in TCRdb is Illumina HiSeq 4000. TCR beta libraries were built with iRepertoire HTBI primers and Arm-PCR amplification of CDR3 regions. TCRdb reworked the public reads: Q25 trimming with fastp, MiXCR clone assembly, productive beta chains retained. Each entry is one CDR3 protein sequence, shown with its most common DNA and genes. The sample table holds 200,000 to 250,000 distinct CDR3 sequences, of which roughly 19% were seen once. The ten largest clonotypes hold roughly 10% of the sample.

These records were also assigned to another study, of T cells in Graves' hyperthyroidism and ophthalmopathy.

The specimen comprised peripheral blood mononuclear cells (PBMCs), sampled at new diagnosis, from a patient treated with antithyroid drugs. All receptors derive from a woman aged 25-40 years with Graves disease. Donor details come from another sample of the same person, matched by shared clones.

This clonotype was seen ten or more times. V usage is TRBV19 and J usage is TRBJ1-3; D is uncertain. The germline V gene has CDR1 LNHDA and CDR2 SQIVND (reference sequence). The ends were cut back, 3 bases at V and 0 bases at J, with 6 bases in the middle. The CDR3 has 14 residues. The CDR3 coding sequence is TGTGCCAGTAGTATGCGGACCTCTGGAAACACCATATATTTT. Translated, it gives CASSMRTSGNTIYF.

This clonotype was seen ten or more times. The gene calls are TRBV7-3 and TRBJ1-1; 7 nucleotides line up with TRBD1. The ends lost 5 bases at V and 5 bases at J; junction bases unmatched: 11. CDR1 SGHTA and CDR2 FQGTGA come from the germline V gene. The CDR3 totals 15 residues. In DNA form, the CDR3 reads TGTGCCAGCAGCCCGAAGACAGGGTTGCTTACTGAAGCTTTCTTT. Its translation: CASSPKTGLLTEAFF. Using reference TRBV7-3 and TRBJ1-1 for the parts outside the CDR3, the full variable domain is GAGVSQTPSNKVTEKGKYVELRCDPISGHTALYWYRQSLGQGPEFLIYFQGTGAADDSGLPNDRFFAVRPEGSVSTLKIQRTERGDSAVYLCASSPKTGLLTEAFFGQGTRLTVV.

As DNA, the CDR3 is TGTGCCAGCAGCCAAGATACTAGTTGGCGGGAGGCGACCTACGAGCAGTACTTC. This encodes CASSQDTSWREATYEQYF. The chain combines TRBV3-1 with TRBJ2-7; 8 nucleotides line up with TRBD2. The CDR3 totals 18 residues. The germline CDR1 and CDR2 sequences are LGHDT and YNNKEL (reference sequence). V was clipped by 0 bases and J by 2 bases; unmatched bases: 12.

This clonotype was observed at least ten times. The chain recombines TRBV5-1 with TRBJ2-1; D possibly corresponds to TRBD2 (8 bases). The CDR3 is 14 amino acids. V shed 5 bases and J shed 15 bases, with 24 bases lying between them. CDR1 SGHRS and CDR2 YFSETQ come from the germline V gene. Here the CDR3 reads CASSNRGPGGPTFF. The CDR3 nucleotides read TGCGCCAGCAGTAACAGGGGACCGGGGGGGCCGACGTTCTTC.

With respect to this clonotype: The junction differs from germline at one of its ends, possibly a read error. The chain uses TRBV18 and TRBJ1-1; perhaps TRBD1 as D (5 bases). The CDR3 consists of 13 residues. Germline V gene sequence: CDR1 KGHSH, CDR2 LQKENI. The CDR3 nucleotides read TGTGCCAGCTCCCCGGGGGTTAACACTGAACCTTTCTTT. This encodes CASSPGVNTEPFF. The full variable domain, in which reference TRBV18 and TRBJ1-1 provide the parts outside the CDR3, is NAGVMQNPRHLVRRRGQEARLRCSPMKGHSHVYWYRQLPEEGLKFMVYLQKENIIDESGMPKERFSAEFPKEGPSILRIQQVVRGDSAAYFCASSPGVNTEPFFGQGTRLTVV.

The chain links TRBV7-6 to TRBJ2-3; D possibly corresponds to TRBD2 (6 bases). The tail of the sequence fits TRBJ2-7 better, so the J call may be wrong. The CDR3 runs 13 residues. In germline, CDR1 is SGHVS, CDR2 FNYEAQ. The CDR3 here is CASSPKLASEQYF. Here the CDR3 DNA reads TGTGCCAGCAGCCCGAAACTAGCAAGCGAGCAGTACTTC.

About this clonotype: A much larger clonotype is one base distant, so this may be a read error. The gene calls are TRBV24-1 and TRBJ2-2; 10 bases are shared with TRBD2. This CDR3 spans 15 amino acids. Germline V CDR1 and CDR2: KGHDR, SFDVKD. The CDR3 DNA sequence: TGTACCACCAGTGGAGGACTAGCGGTCACCGGGGAGCTGTTTTTT. It is translated as CTTSGGLAVTGELFF.

This clonotype was recorded many times. The chain links TRBV7-9 to TRBJ2-1; either TRBD1 or TRBD2 may supply D (6 bases each). V dropped 10 bases and J dropped 5 bases, with 15 bases sitting between them. This CDR3 is built from 13 residues. CDR1 SEHNR and CDR2 FQNEAQ come from the germline V gene (reference sequence). The CDR3 coding sequence is TGTGCCACCGGAGGGGGGAACAACAATGAGCAGTTCTTC. The encoded protein is CATGGGNNNEQFF. The full variable domain, in which reference TRBV7-9 and TRBJ2-1 provide the parts outside the CDR3, is DTGVSQNPRHKITKRGQNVTFRCDPISEHNRLYWYRQTLGQGPEFLTYFQNEAQLEKSRLLSDRFSAERPKGSFSTLEIQRTEQGDSAMYLCATGGGNNNEQFFGPGTRLTVL.

This clonotype has a count of ten or more. The V call is TRBV29-1, the J call TRBJ2-2; 8 bases align to TRBD1. Germline assignment: CDR1 SQVTM and CDR2 ANQGSEA. The CDR3 covers 17 residues. Trimming removed 4 bases from V and 3 bases from J; junction bases left unmatched: 13. The chain's CDR3 is CSVGPALDRADTGELFF. The CDR3 bases are TGCAGCGTTGGACCCGCTTTGGACAGGGCGGACACCGGGGAGCTGTTTTTT.

This clonotype was recorded at least ten times. The chain carries TRBV3-1 and TRBJ2-1; the D is unclear. Trimming pared 1 base from V and 0 bases from J, leaving 7 bases between. The V gene's germline CDR1 is LGHDT and CDR2 YNNKEL (reference sequence). The CDR3 contains 15 residues. The CDR3 loop reads CASSQAPSSYNEQFF. CDR3 nucleotides: TGTGCCAGCAGCCAAGCGCCGAGCTCCTACAATGAGCAGTTCTTC.

This clonotype has at least ten counts. The gene calls are TRBV7-9 and TRBJ2-5, with TRBD1 identical over 11 bases. With V trimmed by 3 bases and J by 5 bases, 5 bases remained unmatched. The CDR3 consists of 15 residues. CDR1 and CDR2 from the germline V gene are SEHNR and FQNEAQ (reference sequence). The CDR3 region has the DNA TGTGCCAGCAGCTTCGGGGACAGGGGGTCGGAGACCCAGTACTTC. This sequence encodes CASSFGDRGSETQYF.

This clonotype occurred many times. The chain links TRBV28 to TRBJ2-7; D gene unclear. There are 13 residues in the CDR3. Germline loops: CDR1 MDHEN, CDR2 SYDVKM. With 6 bases removed from V and 0 bases from J, the gap between germline ends came to 9 bases. CDR3 in DNA: TGTGCCAGCAGAGGCACCCCCTCCTACGAGCAGTACTTC. Translating gives CASRGTPSYEQYF.

This clonotype was observed a handful of times. This chain connects TRBV28 to TRBJ2-2; a possible D gene is TRBD2 (6 bases). This CDR3 is built from 16 residues. The germline CDR1 and CDR2 sequences are MDHEN and SYDVKM. V lost 6 bases to trimming and J lost 6 bases, with 20 bases between them. The CDR3 region is CASSLRGAGIAGELFF. CDR3 DNA: TGTGCCAGCAGCCTAAGGGGCGCGGGGATAGCCGGGGAGCTGTTTTTT.

This clonotype was detected ten times or more. The rearrangement uses TRBV29-1 and TRBJ2-7, with D perhaps TRBD2 (5 bases). V was shortened by 0 bases and J by 3 bases, with 12 bases between the two germline ends. Germline CDR1 reads SQVTM; CDR2 reads ANQGSEA. This CDR3 contains 14 residues. Written as DNA, the CDR3 is TGCAGCGTTGAAGATCCCAGCGGCGACTACGAGCAGTACTTC. This encodes CSVEDPSGDYEQYF.

The sample holds many counts of this clonotype. The chain employs TRBV28 and TRBJ1-1; no clear D. Per germline, CDR1 MDHEN and CDR2 SYDVKM. Trimming took 3 bases from V and 1 from J, leaving 6 bases between them. The CDR3 contains 13 residues. Here the CDR3 reads CASSFSTNTEAFF. The CDR3 DNA follows: TGTGCCAGCAGTTTTTCCACGAACACTGAAGCTTTCTTT.

This sequence joins TRBV20-1 and TRBJ2-3, with 14 bases aligning to TRBD2. Germline CDR1 DFQATT, CDR2 SNEGSKA (reference sequence). V was clipped by 2 bases and J by 4 bases; unmatched bases: 5. CDR3 size: 16 residues. CDR3 residues: CSARNQGLAGADTQYF. The CDR3 nucleotides are TGCAGTGCTAGAAACCAGGGACTAGCGGGAGCAGATACGCAGTATTTT.

Concerning this clonotype itself: Being one base from a much bigger clone, this may be a read error. The V gene is TRBV7-2, the J gene TRBJ2-3; TRBD2 aligns across 7 bases. V gave up 8 bases and J gave up 2 bases; unmatched junction bases: 7. Germline-derived CDR1 and CDR2 are SGHTA and FQGNSA. CDR3 length equals 14 residues. The CDR3 nucleotides are TGTGCCAGCGTCCTGACTAGCTTCACAGATACGCAGTATTTT. Its translation: CASVLTSFTDTQYF.

This clonotype was seen many times. The genes are TRBV12-3 or TRBV12-4 and TRBJ1-2; 7 nucleotides align to TRBD1. This CDR3 is 18 amino acids long. The ends lost 6 bases at V and 4 bases at J; junction bases unmatched: 20. The CDR3 DNA is TGTGCCAGCAGCCGACACATTTTGACAGGGCAATCCCGCTATGGCTACACCTTC. This codes for CASSRHILTGQSRYGYTF.

This clonotype occurred many times. The chain combines TRBV5-1 with TRBJ1-2, with D possibly TRBD1 on 5 matching bases. CDR1 is SGHRS and CDR2 is YFSETQ in the germline V gene. V dropped 0 bases and J dropped 8 bases, with 20 bases sitting between them. The CDR3 has 16 residues. The DNA for the CDR3 is TGCGCCAGCAGCTTGGACGGGACTTCCAGGGCGGAGGGCTACACCTTC. This sequence encodes CASSLDGTSRAEGYTF.

The chain links TRBV6-1 to TRBJ2-1; D might be TRBD2 (6 bases). Germline-derived CDR1 and CDR2 are MNHNS and SASEGT. V was cut by 9 bases and J by 8 bases, with 23 bases left in between. The CDR3 extends over 15 amino acids. The CDR3 DNA sequence: TGTGCCAGTCCCCTCCCCACACGTTCTAGCGATGAGCAGTTCTTC. The encoded protein is CASPLPTRSSDEQFF.

This clonotype was recorded many times. V and J are TRBV3-1 and TRBJ1-2, with D maybe TRBD1 (5 bases). This CDR3 has 16 amino acids. Trimming took 0 bases from V and 4 from J, leaving 15 bases between them. Germline V lookup: CDR1 LGHDT, CDR2 YNNKEL (reference sequence). The CDR3 DNA reads as TGTGCCAGCAGCCAAGATACGGCGACAGTAACCTATGGCTACACCTTC. Encoded protein: CASSQDTATVTYGYTF.

Ten or more counts support this clonotype. The chain couples TRBV2 to TRBJ2-3; D unclear. V shed 1 base and J shed 5 bases, with 7 bases lying between them. The CDR3 spans 13 residues. CDR1 and CDR2 (germline): SNHLY, FYNNEI. CDR3 sequence (DNA): TGTGCCAGCAGTGAAGTGCTGGGAGATACGCAGTATTTT. Encoded protein: CASSEVLGDTQYF.

The chain joins TRBV12-3 or TRBV12-4 to TRBJ2-1; possible D gene TRBD2, 5 bases. The CDR3 is 15 amino acids. With 4 bases removed from V and 9 bases from J, the gap between germline ends came to 19 bases. CDR3: CASSSQVAGDGEQFF. CDR3 nucleotides: TGTGCCAGCAGTTCCCAGGTCGCGGGTGACGGTGAGCAGTTCTTC.

This clonotype appeared many times. This chain connects TRBV2 to TRBJ2-7; TRBD1 matches at 9 bases. The germline V gene has CDR1 SNHLY and CDR2 FYNNEI. The CDR3 has 14 amino acids. The V and J ends lost 7 bases and 6 bases, in that order; junction bases with no gene match: 10. CDR3 protein: CASTNHGTGTEQYF. The DNA of the CDR3 is TGTGCCAGCACGAACCACGGGACAGGGACCGAGCAGTACTTC.